The source of this T cell receptor (beta chain) is a study of blood T cell repertoires in COVID-19. Study-level information: Material from acute and convalescent COVID-19 was sourced from the United States, Italy and Spain. PBMCs, B-cell-depleted T cells, or T cells were the source of the cDNA or gDNA that made up the material.

The V segment lost 5 bases and the J segment 0 bases; nucleotides outside the gene matches: 7. The CDR3 spans 17 residues. Germline V gives CDR1 MNHEY, CDR2 SMNVEV (reference sequence). Per the authors' pipeline: Reference gene primer amplification in the assay estimated nucleated cell counts. Assay: immunoSEQ multiplex PCR; the TCRdb copy retains only in-frame clones and omits some. D and trimming were read from the DNA, whereas the V and J calls and clone size are those reported in that table. This sample has about 220,000 clones; over 70% occur once, and the top ten carry 7% to 10%. The sequence was collected from a woman aged 50 to 60 with acute or convalescent COVID-19. Sequencing was performed on peripheral blood. This chain connects TRBV27 to TRBJ2-3; 11 positions agree with TRBD2. Here the CDR3 DNA reads TGTGCCAGCAGTCCACTTACTAGCGGGGGAAGCACAGATACGCAGTATTTT. Residues: CASSPLTSGGSTDTQYF.